These 4 T cell receptor beta chains share one sample of origin, sequenced in a study of blood T cells in healthy people across ages. Next came a second PCR, run for about 6 to 11 cycles, which used a sample-barcoded 5' primer along with a J-beta primer mix. TCRdb itself ran the 5' RACE reads through MiXCR, one entry per CDR3 protein. The table shows 750,000 to 950,000 distinct CDR3 sequences, with 40% to 65% occurring only once. Material: blood. The receptor source for this set is a man older than 75 in good health.

This clonotype has just a few counts. The V and J genes are TRBV10-3 and TRBJ2-7, with D possibly TRBD2 on 6 matching bases. The CDR3 is made up of 13 amino acids. The germline V and J ends were trimmed by 6 bases and 2 bases, with 11 bases remaining between them. The germline CDR1 and CDR2 sequences are ENHRY and SYGVKD. The CDR3 loop is CAIRGEVPYEQYF. For the CDR3, the DNA is TGTGCCATCAGGGGGGAGGTCCCCTACGAGCAGTACTTC.

Turning to this clonotype: The junction and the germline gene differ at one end; a read error may be behind it. This chain connects TRBV10-3 to TRBJ2-1; TRBD2 agrees at 10 bases. From germline, CDR1 is ENHRY and CDR2 SYGVKD. CDR3 size: 20 residues. CDR3 sequence reads: CAVSESLAGVPSAGNNEQFF. CDR3 sequence (DNA): TGTGCCGTCAGTGAGTCTCTAGCGGGAGTCCCAAGCGCTGGGAACAATGAGCAGTTCTTC.

The chain uses TRBV9 and TRBJ2-7, with D unresolved. Trimming left V 0 bases short and J 6 bases short, with 7 bases between. CDR1 and CDR2 from the germline V gene are SGDLS and YYNGEE. The CDR3 has 12 residues. This CDR3 is CASSVVSGEQYF. CDR3 nucleotides: TGTGCCAGCAGCGTAGTATCCGGCGAGCAGTACTTC.

This clonotype is medium-sized within its sample. V is TRBV4-2 and J is TRBJ1-2; 7 nucleotides match TRBD1. CDR3 length: 18 residues. Trimming at V came to 0 bases and at J to 8 bases, leaving 18 bases not matched to a gene. Germline assignment: CDR1 LGHNA and CDR2 YNFKEQ. CDR3 sequence reads: CASSQELGQALNYGGYTF. CDR3 in DNA: TGTGCCAGCAGCCAAGAGCTCGGACAGGCCCTTAACTATGGCGGCTACACCTTC.